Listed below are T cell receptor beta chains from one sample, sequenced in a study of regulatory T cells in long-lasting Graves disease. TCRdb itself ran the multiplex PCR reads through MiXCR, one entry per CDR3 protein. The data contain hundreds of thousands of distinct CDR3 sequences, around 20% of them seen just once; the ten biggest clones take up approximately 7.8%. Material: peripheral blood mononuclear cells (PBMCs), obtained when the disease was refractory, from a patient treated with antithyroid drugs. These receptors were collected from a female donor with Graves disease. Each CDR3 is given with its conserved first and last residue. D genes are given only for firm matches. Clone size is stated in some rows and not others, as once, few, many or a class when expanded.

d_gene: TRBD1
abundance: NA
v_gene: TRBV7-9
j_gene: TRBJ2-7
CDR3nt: TGTGCCAGCAGCTTACCCACTCCCGGGACAGGGGGGTACGAGCAGTACTTC
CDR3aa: CASSLPTPGTGGYEQYF

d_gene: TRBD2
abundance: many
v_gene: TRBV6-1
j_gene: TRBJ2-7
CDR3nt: TGTGCCAGCAGAAGGGGACTAGCGGGAGCCCAGTACGAGCAGTACTTC
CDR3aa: CASRRGLAGAQYEQYF

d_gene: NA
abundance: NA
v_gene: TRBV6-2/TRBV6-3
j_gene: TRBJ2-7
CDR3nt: TGTGCCAGCAGTTACTCTAGGGGGGTTAACGAGCAGTACTTC
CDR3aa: CASSYSRGVNEQYF

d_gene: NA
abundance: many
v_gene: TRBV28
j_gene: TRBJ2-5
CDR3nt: TGTGCCAGCAGCACGATCCAAGAGACCCAGTACTTC
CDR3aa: CASSTIQETQYF

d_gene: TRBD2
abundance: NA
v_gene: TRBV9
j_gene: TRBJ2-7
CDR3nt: TGTGCCAGCAGCGTCGGGACTATTGCCTACGAGCAGTACTTC
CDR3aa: CASSVGTIAYEQYF

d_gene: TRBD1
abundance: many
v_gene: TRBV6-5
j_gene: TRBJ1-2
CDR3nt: TGTGCCAGCAGTTATGACGGGACAGTTCGCGCGAATGGCTACACCTTC
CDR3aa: CASSYDGTVRANGYTF

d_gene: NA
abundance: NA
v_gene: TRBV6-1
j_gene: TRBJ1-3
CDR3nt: TGTGCCAGCAGTGACGAACCTTGGCGGGATGCAGGAAACACCATATATTTT
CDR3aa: CASSDEPWRDAGNTIYF

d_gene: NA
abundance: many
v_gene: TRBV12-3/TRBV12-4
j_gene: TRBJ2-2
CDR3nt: TGTGCCAGCAGCTCCGTTGCCCGGTGGGGCACCGGGGAGCTGTTTTTT
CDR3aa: CASSSVARWGTGELFF

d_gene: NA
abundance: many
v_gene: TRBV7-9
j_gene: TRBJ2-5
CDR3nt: TGTGCCAGCAGCTCCCAACGTTCACTTACGAAACAGGAGACCCAGTACTTC
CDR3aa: CASSSQRSLTKQETQYF

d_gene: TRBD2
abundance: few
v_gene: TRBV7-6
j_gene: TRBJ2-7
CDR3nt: TGTGCCAGCAGCCCGGGACTAGTCTACGAGCAGTACTTC
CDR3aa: CASSPGLVYEQYF

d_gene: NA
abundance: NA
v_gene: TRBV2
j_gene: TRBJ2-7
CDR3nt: TGTGCCAGCAGGGGGGAACAGGGCTCCTACGAGCAGTGCTTC
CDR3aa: CASRGEQGSYEQCF

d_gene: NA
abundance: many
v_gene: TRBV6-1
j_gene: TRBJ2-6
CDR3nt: TGTGCCAGCAGCGGGGCCAACGTCCTGACTTTC
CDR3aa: CASSGANVLTF

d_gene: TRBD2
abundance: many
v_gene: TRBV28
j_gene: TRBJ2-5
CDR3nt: TGTGCCAGCAGTCCCCCAGGACTAGCGGAACAAGAGACCCAGTACTTC
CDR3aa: CASSPPGLAEQETQYF

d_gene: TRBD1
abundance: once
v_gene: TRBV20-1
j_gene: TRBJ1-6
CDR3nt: TGCAGTGCTACATACACCGGGACAGGGGGCAGCAGGACACCCCTCCACTTT
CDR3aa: CSATYTGTGGSRTPLHF

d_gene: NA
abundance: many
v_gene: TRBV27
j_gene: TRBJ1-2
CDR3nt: TGTGCCAGCAGTTTAAAGGGTTACCTCTATGGCTACACCTTC
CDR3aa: CASSLKGYLYGYTF

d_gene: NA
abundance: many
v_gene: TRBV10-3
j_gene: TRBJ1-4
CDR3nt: TGTGCCATCAGTGTTGGCCCCACAGGGGAAAAACTGTTTTTT
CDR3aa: CAISVGPTGEKLFF

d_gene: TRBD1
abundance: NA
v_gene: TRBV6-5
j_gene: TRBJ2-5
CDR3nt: TGTGCCAGCAGTTACAGGACAGGGAGGGAGACCCAGTACTTC
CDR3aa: CASSYRTGRETQYF

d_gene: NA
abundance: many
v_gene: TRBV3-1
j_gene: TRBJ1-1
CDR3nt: TGTGCCAGCAGCCAAAGACGGCAGTCGAACACTGAAGCTTTCTTT
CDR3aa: CASSQRRQSNTEAFF

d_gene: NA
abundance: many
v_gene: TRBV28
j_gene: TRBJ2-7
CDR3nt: TGTGCCAGCAGTTTATCTTTCGACGACCACGAGCAGTACTTC
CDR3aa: CASSLSFDDHEQYF

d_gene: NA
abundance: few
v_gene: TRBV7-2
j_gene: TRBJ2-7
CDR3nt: TGTGCCAGCAGCTTAGGAGACCACGAGCAGTACTTC
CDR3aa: CASSLGDHEQYF

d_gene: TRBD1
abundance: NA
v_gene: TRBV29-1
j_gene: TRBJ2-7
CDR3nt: TGCAGCGTTGAAGATTTAACGACAGGGGGCGTATACGAGCAGTACTTC
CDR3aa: CSVEDLTTGGVYEQYF

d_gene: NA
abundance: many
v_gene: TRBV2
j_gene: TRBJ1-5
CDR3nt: TGTGCCAGCAGTGAGAGACGATATCAGCCCCAGCATTTT
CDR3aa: CASSERRYQPQHF

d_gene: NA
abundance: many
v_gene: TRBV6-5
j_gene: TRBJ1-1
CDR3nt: TGTGCCAGCAGTTACTCTGAAATGAACACTGAAGCTTTCTTT
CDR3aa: CASSYSEMNTEAFF

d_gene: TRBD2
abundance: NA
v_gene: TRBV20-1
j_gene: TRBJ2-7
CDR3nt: TGCAGTGCTAGAGATCGGTCCGGGAGGGCCTTCAGCTCCTACGAGCAGTACTTC
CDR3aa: CSARDRSGRAFSSYEQYF

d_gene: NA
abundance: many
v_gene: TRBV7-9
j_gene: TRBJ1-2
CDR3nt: TGTGCCAGCAGCCGGGGCCCGGGAGGCTACACCTTC
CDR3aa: CASSRGPGGYTF

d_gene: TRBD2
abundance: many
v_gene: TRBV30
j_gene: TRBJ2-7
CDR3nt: TGTGCCTGGAGTGTAAGGGGACTAGCGGGAGGTATCTACGAGCAGTACTTC
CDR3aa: CAWSVRGLAGGIYEQYF

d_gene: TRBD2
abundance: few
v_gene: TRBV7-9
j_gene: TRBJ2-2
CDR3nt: TGTGCCAGCAGCTTTACTGGCGGGAGGGCCCCTGGGGAGCTGTTTTTT
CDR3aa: CASSFTGGRAPGELFF

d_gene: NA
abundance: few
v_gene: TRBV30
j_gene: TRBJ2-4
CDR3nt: TGTGCCTGGAGTGTTAGGAGACGGCTGGCCAAAAACATTCAGTACTTC
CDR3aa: CAWSVRRRLAKNIQYF

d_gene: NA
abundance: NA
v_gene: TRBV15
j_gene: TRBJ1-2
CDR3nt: TGTGCCACCAGCCTCATAGACTGGGGCAGCGACTATGGCTACACCTTC
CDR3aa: CATSLIDWGSDYGYTF

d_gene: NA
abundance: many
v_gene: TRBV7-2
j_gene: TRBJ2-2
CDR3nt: TGTGCCAGCAGCTACTCGGGCAAGAACACCGGGGAGCTGTTTTTT
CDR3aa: CASSYSGKNTGELFF

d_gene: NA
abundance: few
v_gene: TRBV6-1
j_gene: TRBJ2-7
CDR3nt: TGTGCCAGCAGAGAACTACTTAACTACGAGCAGTACTTC
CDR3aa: CASRELLNYEQYF

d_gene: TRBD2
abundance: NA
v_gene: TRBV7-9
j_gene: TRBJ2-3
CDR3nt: TGTGCCAGCAGACCACTGGGCGGGAGGTCCACAGATACGCAGTATTTT
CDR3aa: CASRPLGGRSTDTQYF

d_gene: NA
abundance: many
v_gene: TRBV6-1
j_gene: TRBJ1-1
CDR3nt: TGTGCCAGTACCGTAATGAACACTGAAGCTTTCTTT
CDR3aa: CASTVMNTEAFF

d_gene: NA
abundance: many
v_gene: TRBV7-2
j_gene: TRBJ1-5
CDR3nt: TGTGCCAGCAGCCATAACAGGGCCGGCCAGCCCCAGCATTTT
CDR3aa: CASSHNRAGQPQHF

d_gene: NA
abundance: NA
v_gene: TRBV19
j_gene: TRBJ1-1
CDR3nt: TGTGCCAGTAGTATAGACCACCATCGTAACACTGAAGCTTTCTTT
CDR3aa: CASSIDHHRNTEAFF

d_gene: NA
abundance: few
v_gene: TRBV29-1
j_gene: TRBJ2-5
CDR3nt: TGCAGCGTTGCCCCCATTAGTGGGACCCAGTACTTC
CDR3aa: CSVAPISGTQYF

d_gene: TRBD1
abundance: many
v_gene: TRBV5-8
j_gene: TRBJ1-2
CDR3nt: TGTGCCAGCAGCTTGGGCAGGGGGCTAAAAGGCTACACCTTC
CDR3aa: CASSLGRGLKGYTF

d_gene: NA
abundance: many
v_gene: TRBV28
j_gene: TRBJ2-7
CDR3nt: TGTGCCAGCAGTCCTATGAGCTCCTACGAGCAGTACTTC
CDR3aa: CASSPMSSYEQYF

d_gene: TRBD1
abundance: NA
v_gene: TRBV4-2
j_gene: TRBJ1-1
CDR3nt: TGTGCCAGCAGCCCCGGGACAGAAGAATTGAACACTGAAGCTTTCTTT
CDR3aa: CASSPGTEELNTEAFF

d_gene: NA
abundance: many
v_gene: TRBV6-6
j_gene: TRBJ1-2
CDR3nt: TGTGCCAGCAGTTACTCGATGTTGCAGGGGAGTGGCTACACCTTC
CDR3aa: CASSYSMLQGSGYTF

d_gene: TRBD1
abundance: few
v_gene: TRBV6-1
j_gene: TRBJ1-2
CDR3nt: TGTGCCAGCAGCGACACAGGGGTTGGCTACACCTTC
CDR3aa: CASSDTGVGYTF

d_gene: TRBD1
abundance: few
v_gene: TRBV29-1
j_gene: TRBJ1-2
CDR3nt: TGCAGCGTGTACCGGGACAGGGGTTCTGGCTACACCTTC
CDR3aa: CSVYRDRGSGYTF

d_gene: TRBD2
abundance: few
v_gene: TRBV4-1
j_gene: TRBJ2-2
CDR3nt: TGCGCCAGCAGCCGAAGACTAGCGGGAGACACCGGGGAGCTGTTTTTT
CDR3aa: CASSRRLAGDTGELFF

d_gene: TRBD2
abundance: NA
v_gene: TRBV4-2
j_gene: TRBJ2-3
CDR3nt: TGTGCCAGCAGCCAAGGCGAGCGGGGAAGCACAGATACGCAGTATTTT
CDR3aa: CASSQGERGSTDTQYF

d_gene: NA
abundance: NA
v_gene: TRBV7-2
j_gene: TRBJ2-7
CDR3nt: TGTGCCAGCAGCTTATCAGGGCCCCGCTACGAGCAGTACTTC
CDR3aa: CASSLSGPRYEQYF

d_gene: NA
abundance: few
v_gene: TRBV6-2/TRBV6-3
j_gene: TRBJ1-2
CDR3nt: TGTGCCAGCGGTGTCGATAACTATGGCTACACCTTC
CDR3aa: CASGVDNYGYTF

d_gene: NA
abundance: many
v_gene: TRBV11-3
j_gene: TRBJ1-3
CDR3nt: TGTGCCAGCAGCTTAACTTTAGGAAACACCATATATTTT
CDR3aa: CASSLTLGNTIYF

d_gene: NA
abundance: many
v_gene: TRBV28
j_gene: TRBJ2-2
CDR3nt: TGTGCCAGCAGATTCCGGGACTTTACCGGGGAGCTGTTTTTT
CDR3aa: CASRFRDFTGELFF

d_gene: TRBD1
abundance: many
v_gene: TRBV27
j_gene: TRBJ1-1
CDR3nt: TGTGCCAGCATCTCAGGGGGGTCGAACACTGAAGCTTTCTTT
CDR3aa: CASISGGSNTEAFF

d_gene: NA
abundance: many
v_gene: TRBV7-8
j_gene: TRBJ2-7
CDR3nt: TGTGCCAGCAGTCCTTATGAGCCCCCCCTCTCCTACGAGCAGTACTTC
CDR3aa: CASSPYEPPLSYEQYF

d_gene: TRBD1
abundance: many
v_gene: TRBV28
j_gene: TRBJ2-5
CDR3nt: TGTGCCAGCAGCACCGGGACAGGGGTGCTTGGAGAGACCCAGTACTTC
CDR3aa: CASSTGTGVLGETQYF

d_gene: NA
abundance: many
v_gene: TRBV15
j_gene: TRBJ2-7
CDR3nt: TGTGCCACCAGCTCCCTTGACAGGACCTACGAGCAGTACTTC
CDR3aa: CATSSLDRTYEQYF

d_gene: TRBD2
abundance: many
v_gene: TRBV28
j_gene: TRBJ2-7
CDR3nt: TGTGTTAGCGGCGGGAGGTTCCGGAACTACGAGCAGTACTTC
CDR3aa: CVSGGRFRNYEQYF

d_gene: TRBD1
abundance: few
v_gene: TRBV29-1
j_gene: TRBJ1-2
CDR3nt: TGCAGCGTTGAAAGGTGGTGGGACAGAAGATATGGCTACACCTTC
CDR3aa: CSVERWWDRRYGYTF

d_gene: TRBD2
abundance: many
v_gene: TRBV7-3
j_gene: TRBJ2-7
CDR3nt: TGTGCCAGCAGCCAGACTAGCGGACACTACGAGCAGTACTTC
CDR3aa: CASSQTSGHYEQYF

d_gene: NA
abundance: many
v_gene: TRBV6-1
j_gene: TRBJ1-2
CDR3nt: TGTGCCAGCCGATTCCGGGGCAGTCCATATGGCTACACCTTC
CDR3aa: CASRFRGSPYGYTF

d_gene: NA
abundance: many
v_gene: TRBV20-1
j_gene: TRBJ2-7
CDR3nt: TGCAGTGCTACGGACAGACCCAACATCGAGCAGTACTTC
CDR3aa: CSATDRPNIEQYF

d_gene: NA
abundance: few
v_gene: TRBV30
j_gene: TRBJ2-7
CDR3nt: TGTGCCTGGAGTGGGCATACTACCTGGGAATACGAGCAGTACTTC
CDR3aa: CAWSGHTTWEYEQYF